This T cell receptor beta chain was identified during a study of shared clonotypes between healthy human individuals. The CDR3 runs to 19 residues. The J segment lost 4 bases and the V segment lost 1 base, leaving 12 bases of the junction unmatched. Germline loops: CDR1 SNHLY, CDR2 FYNNEI. The protocol was immunoSEQ multiplex PCR, while the TCRdb copy is restricted to in-frame clones and leaves out a portion. The sample yields some 580,000 clones, more than 95% seen once. The chain combines TRBV2 with TRBJ2-3, with TRBD2 matching 12 bases. The sequencing sample was made of naive CD4+ T cells sorted from blood. The subset: CD45RA+ positively selected. This clonotype originated in a young woman in good health. CDR3 nucleotides: TGTGCCAGCAGTGAAGAGGCCCGACTAGCGGGGGAGACCTCAGATACGCAGTATTTT. Translated, it gives CASSEEARLAGETSDTQYF.